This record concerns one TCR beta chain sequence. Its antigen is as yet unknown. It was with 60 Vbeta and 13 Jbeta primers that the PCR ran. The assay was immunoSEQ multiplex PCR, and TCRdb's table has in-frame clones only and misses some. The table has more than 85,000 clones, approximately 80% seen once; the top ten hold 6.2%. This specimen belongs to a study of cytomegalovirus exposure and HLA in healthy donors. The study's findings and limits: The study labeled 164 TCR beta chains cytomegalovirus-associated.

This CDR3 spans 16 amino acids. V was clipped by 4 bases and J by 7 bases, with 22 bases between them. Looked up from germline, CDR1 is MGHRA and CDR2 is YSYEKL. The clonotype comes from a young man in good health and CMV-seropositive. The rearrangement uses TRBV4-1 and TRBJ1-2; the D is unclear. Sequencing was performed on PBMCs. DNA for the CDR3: TGCGCCAGCAGCCCCCATCCTGAGGGAGGATTGAGTGGCTACACCTTC. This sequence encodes CASSPHPEGGLSGYTF.